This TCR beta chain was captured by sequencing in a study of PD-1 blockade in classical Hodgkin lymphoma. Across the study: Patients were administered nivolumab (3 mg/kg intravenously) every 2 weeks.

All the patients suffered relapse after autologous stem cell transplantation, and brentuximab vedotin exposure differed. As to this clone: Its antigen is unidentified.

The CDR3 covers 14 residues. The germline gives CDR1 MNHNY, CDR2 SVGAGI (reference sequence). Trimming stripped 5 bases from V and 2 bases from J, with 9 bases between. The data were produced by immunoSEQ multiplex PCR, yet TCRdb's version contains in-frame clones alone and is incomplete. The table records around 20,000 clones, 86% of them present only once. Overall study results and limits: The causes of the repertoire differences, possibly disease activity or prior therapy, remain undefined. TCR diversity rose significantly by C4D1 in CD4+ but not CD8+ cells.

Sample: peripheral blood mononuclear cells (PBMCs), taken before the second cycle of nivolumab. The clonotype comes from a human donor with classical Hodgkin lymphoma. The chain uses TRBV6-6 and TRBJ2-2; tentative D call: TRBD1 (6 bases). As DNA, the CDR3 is TGTGCCAGCAGTGACAGGATTAACACCGGGGAGCTGTTTTTT. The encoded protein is CASSDRINTGELFF.